This T cell receptor (beta chain) was sequenced for a study of cytomegalovirus exposure and HLA in healthy donors listed by TCRdb under 2017. Context from the whole study: According to an earlier analysis of a few hundred of the donors, some 170 million T cells yielded 120 million or so unique TCR beta sequences and approximately 300 Gb of sequence data. About 300 gigabases of sequencing data and tens of millions of unique TCR sequences made up an early release that covered approximately 620 HLA-typed donors. Of the 398 genotyped donors, around 81% fell in the genetic ancestry cluster associated with self-reported Caucasian donors. The aim of the study was to test whether cataloging public T cell receptors could identify signatures of past pathogen exposure. The T cell repertoires of 666 subjects were profiled by immunosequencing and related to cytomegalovirus serostatus. Besides the first cohort of around 670 subjects, a separate validation cohort made up of 120 different subjects was used. The study combined high-throughput TCR immunosequencing, statistical association of individual TCRs with disease status, and machine learning to predict cytomegalovirus infection status. In a later analysis, previously published TCR beta repertoires from several hundred donors were re-analyzed and high-resolution HLA genotyping was added so that TCR occurrence patterns could be studied. Rather than drawing on any new phenotypic data, the later analysis identified candidate immune exposures from TCR beta sequences and the way those sequences occurred across donors. An earlier analysis of several hundred of the donors applied high-throughput TCR beta sequencing to assess whether each TCR beta V gene segment acted as functional or pseudogenic. Alongside the repertoire data, information on donor age, sex, ethnicity and CMV serostatus was compiled. Genome-wide SNP genotypes for about 65% of the 666 donors were used in a later genetic analysis, which treated that subset as a discovery cohort. Every repertoire in the discovery cohort had been generated on one and the same sequencing platform. HLA typing included class I and class II loci at four-digit resolution. Typing coverage varied by locus: roughly 629-630 donors for A, B, C, DRB1 and DQB1; under 550 for DQA1; over 600 for DPA1; 450 to 480 for DPB1. A few DR-DQ haplotypes were handled as single units for association and clustering because linkage in the cohort was strong. Across under 500 genotyped donors of the cohort, an average of roughly 250,000 unique TCR beta nucleotide sequences per donor were sequenced, and approximately 19% of those sequences were non-productive. The study at large found these results: A later analysis associated about 17,000 TCR beta sequences with specific HLA alleles at a false discovery rate of 0.05. The authors suggested that the approach could potentially be generalized to other disease states and immunological phenotypes. Most CMV-associated TCR beta chains appeared to be HLA-restricted in a later analysis, and the HLA associations seemed to be driven largely by CMV exposure. Approximately 18 rarely observed V segments, including chromosome 9 orphons, were excluded from the earlier analysis of a few hundred of the donors because counts were too low. A later analysis reported that several top co-occurrence clusters appeared linked to parvovirus B19, influenza, CMV and Epstein-Barr virus. In the study, about 150 TCR beta chains were listed as associated with cytomegalovirus. V-gene and J-gene trimming of TCR beta chains was associated with a missense DCLRE1C variant in a later genetic analysis, and the association was replicated in an independent cohort. Linkage disequilibrium might explain the correlated functional status among segregating V segments, but an unknown experimental factor could not be ruled out. The 87-base-pair reads could not distinguish some IMGT-functional V segments, including TRBV6-2 and TRBV6-3, so those segments were excluded. Because HLA typing was unavailable for some donors at each locus, only the typed subset was used in association tests. Across donors, most TCR sequences were observed very rarely, whereas some public TCRs were present in many individuals. In vitro tests confirmed that a few of the cytomegalovirus-associated TCR beta chains recognize cytomegalovirus antigens. Cytomegalovirus status was reported to be diagnosed by the classifier with high specificity and sensitivity in both the original and validation cohorts. Broadly in line with IMGT annotations, most TCR beta V segments showed up in productive rearrangements about 87% or about 30% of the time in an earlier analysis of 587 of the donors. A group of highly shared sequence variants was considered likely to be a technical artifact of the sequencing pipeline. When HLA alleles, especially DR and DQ, strongly co-occurred, TCR associations were difficult to assign to individual alleles. Compared with the roughly 710-donor mean, donors in an Asian-associated ancestry cluster had fewer N-insertions in productive TCRs, according to a later genetic analysis. This cohort had only TCR beta chains sequenced, and the lack of alpha or paired-chain data limited which features could be detected. CMV serostatus was the only immune exposure information available for the cohort. The presence/absence analyses assumed that sequencing depth was roughly uniform across donors, and that assumption may not be true. A further reported finding was that TCR beta sequences accurately predicted the HLA-A and HLA-B alleles for most subjects in the first cohort. Compared with equally common non-associated chains, HLA-associated TCR beta chains in a later analysis were more clonally expanded and had lower generation probabilities. In a later analysis, the rate of TCR association differed among HLA loci, with DRB1 alleles having the most associated TCRs and HLA-C alleles having the fewest.

In total, over 600 healthy bone marrow donors made up the cohort. At the time of sampling, all cohort members were nominally healthy, though unrecorded immune exposures were likely present. The donor tested CMV seropositive, placing the donor among the 310 or so seropositive members of the cohort. A peripheral blood sample was collected from each donor, and TCR beta sequencing was performed on peripheral blood mononuclear cells. Genomic DNA extraction from the blood cell samples was performed with the Qiagen DNeasy Blood Extraction Kit. This clone showed up just a few times. Its antigen specificity is not known. The record has no base qualities; no much larger clone is one base away. CDR3 length: 15 amino acids, cysteine to phenylalanine. Kept here is only the CDR3 DNA, which spans 45 bases and is read in frame from base 1. The germline V gene encodes CDR1 SEHNR and CDR2 FQNEAQ (reference sequence). The germline V and J ends show losses of 6 bases and 5 bases respectively, and no gene match explains 3 bases of the junction.

Preparation of the library involved the immunoSEQ multiplex PCR assay. The multiplex PCR relied on a mix of 60 forward primers for TCR Vbeta segments and 13 reverse primers for TCR Jbeta segments. The CDR3 region of rearranged TCR beta genes was amplified from genomic DNA by a multiplex PCR assay. Amplified TCR beta libraries were sequenced as 87-base-pair reads on the Illumina HiSeq System. In the original analysis: A later analysis tallied 70 million to 100 million unique TCR beta chains across the 550 to 850 repertoires, and around 10 million of those chains were shared by two or more donors. To remove PCR and sequencing errors, raw reads were error-corrected and collapsed into unique sequences using a nearest-neighbor algorithm that merged closely related sequences. V, D and J gene segments were assigned by aligning CDR3 sequences to IMGT reference sequences. Each retained sequence needed at least a six-nucleotide match to both a V gene segment and a J gene segment. Rearrangements were called productive when the CDR3 lacked stop codons and stayed in frame with V and J; all others were non-productive. Following IMGT convention, CDR3 was defined as the stretch from the second conserved V-encoded cysteine up to the conserved J-encoded phenylalanine. The earlier analysis of roughly 590 of the donors excluded any sequence lacking an unambiguous match to a single V gene segment. In an earlier analysis of roughly 500 of the donors, V segments were called functional above 56.7% productive rearrangements and were called segregating when the between-donor standard deviation exceeded 5%. A statistical classification framework was built to diagnose cytomegalovirus status from the catalog of TCR beta chain sequences. V and J gene assignment, in a later analysis, came from comparing TCR nucleotide sequences with IMGT/GENE-DB human TR gene sequences. A later analysis assigned CDR3 sequences and most-parsimonious VDJ recombination scenarios with the TCRdist pipeline. In a later analysis, each TCR beta chain was defined by its CDR3 amino acid sequence together with its V-gene family, and reads without a unique V-gene family were excluded. As a way to deal with suspected cross-contamination and a sequencing artifact, a later analysis dropped more than 500 nucleotide sequences that were highly shared and had low generation probability. In a later analysis, a clonal expansion index was calculated for each public chain from normalized within-repertoire ranks of inferred template counts. In a later analysis, generation probabilities were computed with a VDJ recombination model fitted to out-of-frame rearrangements, and the resulting probabilities were checked against IGoR. A later analysis scored TCR-TCR, TCR-HLA and TCR-CMV co-occurrence with hypergeometric tests, applying a repertoire-size bias correction to TCR pairs. To estimate false discovery rates, a later analysis permuted the HLA or CMV assignments 20 times. In a later analysis, co-occurring TCRs were grouped with DBSCAN, and TCRdist sequence similarity was added when clustering was performed within HLA-allele-positive subsets. Co-occurrence clustering excluded repertoires with fewer than 30,000 or more than 120,000 public chains, plus five with anomalous nucleotide sharing. The clones in this table, taken by TCRdb from immuneACCESS, are in-frame only. Not every clone is retained; where verified, under half of the shortfall comes from an unresolved V gene, and the cause of the rest is unknown. V and J calls and clone size are copied from that table; D and trimming were computed from the DNA. The table for this sample lists 130,000 or so clones; about two thirds of them were counted only once. In total, the top ten clones hold 6.6% of the sample.

This TCR was sampled from a middle-aged man in good health and CMV-seropositive. The source material was PBMCs. The chain links TRBV7-9 with TRBJ2-2, with 13 junctional bases fitting TRBD2. Here the CDR3 is given as CASRRTSGSTGELFF. Read as DNA, the sequence is TGTGCCAGCAGACGGACTAGCGGGAGTACCGGGGAGCTGTTTTTT.